This T cell receptor beta chain was retrieved from a study of cytomegalovirus exposure and HLA in healthy donors. Amplification used 60 Vbeta primers and 13 Jbeta primers. Assay: immunoSEQ multiplex PCR; the TCRdb copy retains only in-frame clones and omits some. The sample lists about 140,000 clones, roughly four fifths seen once, with 4.9% in the top ten. This CDR3 region has 15 residues. V trimming: 4 bases; J trimming: 2 bases; junction bases outside the gene matches: 4. CDR1 is SGHKS and CDR2 is YYEKEE in the germline V gene (reference sequence). Sample: PBMCs. The TCR sequence derives from a woman between 50 and 59 years old in good health and CMV-seronegative. The rearrangement uses TRBV5-5 and TRBJ1-5; 9 bases are a match to TRBD1. CDR3 amino acids: CASSVWTGGNQPQHF. CDR3 nucleotides: TGTGCCAGCAGCGTATGGACAGGGGGCAATCAGCCCCAGCATTTT.